This entry is about one TCR beta chain. What it recognizes is unknown. One end of the junction is discordant with germline, which a read error may explain. This CDR3 has 13 residues. The germline gives CDR1 SEHNR, CDR2 FQNEAQ (reference sequence). The data derive from a study of OX40 agonist ivuxolimab in advanced cancers. Whole-study results and caveats: Expansion of clones was among the lowest in partial responders at 0.1-3.0 mg/kg. Expanded peripheral T cell antigen specificity was not determined. The average count of expanded clones was higher among CD8+ T cells than among CD4+. Among the nonresponders, some also had low normalized T-cell clonal expansion.

Assay used: immunoSEQ multiplex PCR; TCRdb lists only in-frame clones, some missing. Of about 66,000 clones in the sample, less than 85% were seen once. Sequenced material: CD4+ or CD8+ T cells sorted from blood, taken in a trial of the OX40 agonist ivuxolimab. The rearrangement links TRBV7-9 to TRBJ2-5; D is undetermined. This TCR was sampled from an adult with an advanced solid tumor such as melanoma, head and neck, liver or kidney cancer. The CDR3 DNA follows: TGTGCCAGCAGCCTAGGGAAAGGATCTTCGATGGACTTC. Translation gives CASSLGKGSSMDF.